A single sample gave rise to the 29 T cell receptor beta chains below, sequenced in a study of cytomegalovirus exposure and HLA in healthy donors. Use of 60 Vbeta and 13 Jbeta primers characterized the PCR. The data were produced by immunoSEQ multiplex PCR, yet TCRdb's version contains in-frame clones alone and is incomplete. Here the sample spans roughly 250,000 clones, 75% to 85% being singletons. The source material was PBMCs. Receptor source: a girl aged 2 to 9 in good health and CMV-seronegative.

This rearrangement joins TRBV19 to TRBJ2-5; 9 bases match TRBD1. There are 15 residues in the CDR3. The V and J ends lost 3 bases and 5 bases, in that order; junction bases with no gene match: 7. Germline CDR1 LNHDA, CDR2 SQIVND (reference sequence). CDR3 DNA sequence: TGTGCCAGTAGTATCCTGCTCGGACAGGGGGAGACCCAGTACTTC. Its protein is CASSILLGQGETQYF.

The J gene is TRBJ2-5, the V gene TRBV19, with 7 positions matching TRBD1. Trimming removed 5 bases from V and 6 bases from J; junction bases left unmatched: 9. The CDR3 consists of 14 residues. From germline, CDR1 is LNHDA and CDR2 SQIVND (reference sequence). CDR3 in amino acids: CASSATGDGKTQYF. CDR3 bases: TGTGCCAGTAGTGCAACAGGGGACGGAAAGACCCAGTACTTC.

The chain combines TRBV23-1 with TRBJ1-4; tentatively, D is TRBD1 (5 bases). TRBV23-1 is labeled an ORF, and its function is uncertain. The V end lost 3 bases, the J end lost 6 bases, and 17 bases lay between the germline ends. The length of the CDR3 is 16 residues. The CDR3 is CASSQRTIDSDEKLFF. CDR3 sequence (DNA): TGCGCCAGCAGTCAGCGAACGATTGACAGCGATGAAAAACTGTTTTTT.

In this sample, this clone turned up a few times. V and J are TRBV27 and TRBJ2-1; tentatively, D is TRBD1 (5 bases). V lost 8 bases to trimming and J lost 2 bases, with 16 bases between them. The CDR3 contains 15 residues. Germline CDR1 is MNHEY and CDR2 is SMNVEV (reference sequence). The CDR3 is CASQTTVFPYNEQFF. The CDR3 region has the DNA TGTGCCAGCCAGACGACAGTTTTTCCCTACAATGAGCAGTTCTTC.

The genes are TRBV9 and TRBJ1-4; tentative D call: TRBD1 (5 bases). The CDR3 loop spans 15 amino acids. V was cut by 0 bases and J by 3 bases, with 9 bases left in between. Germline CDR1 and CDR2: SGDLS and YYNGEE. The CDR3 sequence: CASSVVAGSNEKLFF. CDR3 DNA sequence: TGTGCCAGCAGCGTAGTTGCAGGGTCTAATGAAAAACTGTTTTTT.

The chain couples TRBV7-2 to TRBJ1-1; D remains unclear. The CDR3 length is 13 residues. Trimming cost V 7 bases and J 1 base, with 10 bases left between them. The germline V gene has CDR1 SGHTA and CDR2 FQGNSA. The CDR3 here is CASTQAQNTEAFF. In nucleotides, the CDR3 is TGTGCCAGCACTCAGGCCCAGAACACTGAAGCTTTCTTT.

In nucleotides, the CDR3 is TGTGCCAGCAGCTTAGCGGGGGAGGGGGGGCCCCACGAGCAGTACTTC. Residues: CASSLAGEGGPHEQYF. V and J are TRBV7-8 and TRBJ2-5, with a weak D call TRBD2 (7 bases). The J call may be in error: the DNA end matches TRBJ2-7 better. Germline CDR1 reads SGHVS; CDR2 reads FQNEAQ. The CDR3 consists of 16 residues.

Here the CDR3 DNA reads TGTGCCAGCAGCGTTCAGGGGGCGTGGGAAGAAAAACTGTTTTTT. Amino acid sequence: CASSVQGAWEEKLFF. The chain recombines TRBV9 with TRBJ1-4; 8 nucleotides match TRBD1. Germline CDR1 is SGDLS and CDR2 is YYNGEE. The J segment lost 8 bases and the V segment lost 2 bases, leaving 8 bases of the junction unmatched. The CDR3 is 15 amino acids.

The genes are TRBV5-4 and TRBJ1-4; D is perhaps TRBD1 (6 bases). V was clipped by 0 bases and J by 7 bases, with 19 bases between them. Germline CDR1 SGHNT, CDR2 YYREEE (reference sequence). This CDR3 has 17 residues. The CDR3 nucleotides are TGTGCCAGCAGCTTGGGTGGCGGGCAGGGGAAGGGTGAAAAACTGTTTTTT. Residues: CASSLGGGQGKGEKLFF.

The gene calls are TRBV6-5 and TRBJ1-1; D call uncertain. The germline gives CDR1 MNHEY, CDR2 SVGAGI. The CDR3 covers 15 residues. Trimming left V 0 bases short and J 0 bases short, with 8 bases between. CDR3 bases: TGTGCCAGCAGTTACTCGGGGAGTATGAACACTGAAGCTTTCTTT. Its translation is CASSYSGSMNTEAFF.

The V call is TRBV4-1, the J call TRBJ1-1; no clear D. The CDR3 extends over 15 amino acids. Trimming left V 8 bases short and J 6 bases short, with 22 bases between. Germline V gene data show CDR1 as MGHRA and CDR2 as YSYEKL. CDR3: CASSERAGPVAEAFF. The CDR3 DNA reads TGCGCCAGCTCCGAGAGGGCTGGGCCGGTCGCTGAAGCTTTCTTT.

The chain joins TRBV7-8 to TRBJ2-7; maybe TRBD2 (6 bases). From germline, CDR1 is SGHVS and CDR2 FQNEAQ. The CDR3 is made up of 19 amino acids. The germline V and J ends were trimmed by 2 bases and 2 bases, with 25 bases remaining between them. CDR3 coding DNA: TGTGCCAGCAGCTTAAGTCCGGACTACCCCCTCCTCAGGACCTACGAGCAGTACTTC. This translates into CASSLSPDYPLLRTYEQYF.

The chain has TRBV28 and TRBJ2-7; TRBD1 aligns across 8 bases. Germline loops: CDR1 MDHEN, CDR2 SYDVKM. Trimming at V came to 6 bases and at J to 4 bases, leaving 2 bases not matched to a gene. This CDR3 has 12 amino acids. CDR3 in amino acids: CASRDRVYEQYF. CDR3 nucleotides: TGTGCCAGCAGGGACAGGGTTTACGAGCAGTACTTC.

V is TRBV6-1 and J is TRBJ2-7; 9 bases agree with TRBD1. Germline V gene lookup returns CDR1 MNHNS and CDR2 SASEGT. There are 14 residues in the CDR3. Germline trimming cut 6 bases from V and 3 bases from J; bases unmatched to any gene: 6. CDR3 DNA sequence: TGTGCCAGCAGAAGTTTGACAGGGGGCTACGAGCAGTACTTC. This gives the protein CASRSLTGGYEQYF.

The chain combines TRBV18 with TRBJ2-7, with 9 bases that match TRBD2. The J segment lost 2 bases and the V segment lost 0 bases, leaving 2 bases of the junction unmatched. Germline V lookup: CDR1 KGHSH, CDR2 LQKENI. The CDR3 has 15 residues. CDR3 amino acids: CASSPPGLAPYEQYF. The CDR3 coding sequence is TGTGCCAGCTCACCACCAGGACTAGCGCCCTACGAGCAGTACTTC. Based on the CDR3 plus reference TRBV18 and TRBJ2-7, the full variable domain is NAGVMQNPRHLVRRRGQEARLRCSPMKGHSHVYWYRQLPEEGLKFMVYLQKENIIDESGMPKERFSAEFPKEGPSILRIQQVVRGDSAAYFCASSPPGLAPYEQYFGPGTRLTVT.

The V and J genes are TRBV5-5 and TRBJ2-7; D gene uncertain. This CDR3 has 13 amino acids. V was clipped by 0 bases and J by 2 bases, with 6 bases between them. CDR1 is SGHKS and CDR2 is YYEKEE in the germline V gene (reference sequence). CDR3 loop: CASSLVLPYEQYF. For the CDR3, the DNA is TGTGCCAGCAGCTTGGTACTCCCCTACGAGCAGTACTTC.

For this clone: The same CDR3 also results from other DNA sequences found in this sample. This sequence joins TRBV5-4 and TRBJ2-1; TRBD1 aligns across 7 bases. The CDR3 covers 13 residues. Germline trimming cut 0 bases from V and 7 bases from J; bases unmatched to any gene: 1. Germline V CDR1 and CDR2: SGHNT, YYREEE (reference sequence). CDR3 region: CASSLGQGNEQFF. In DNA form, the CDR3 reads TGTGCCAGCAGCTTGGGACAGGGTAATGAGCAGTTCTTC. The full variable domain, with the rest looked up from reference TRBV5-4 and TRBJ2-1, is ETGVTQSPTHLIKTRGQQVTLRCSSQSGHNTVSWYQQALGQGPQFIFQYYREEENGRGNFPPRFSGLQFPNYSSELNVNALELDDSALYLCASSLGQGNEQFFGPGTRLTVL.

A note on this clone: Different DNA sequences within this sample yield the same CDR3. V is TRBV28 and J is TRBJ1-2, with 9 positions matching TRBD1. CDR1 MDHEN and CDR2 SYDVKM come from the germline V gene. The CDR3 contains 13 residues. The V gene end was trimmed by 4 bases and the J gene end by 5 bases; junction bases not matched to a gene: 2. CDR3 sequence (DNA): TGTGCCAGCAGTTCGGGACAGGGATATGGCTACACCTTC. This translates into CASSSGQGYGYTF.

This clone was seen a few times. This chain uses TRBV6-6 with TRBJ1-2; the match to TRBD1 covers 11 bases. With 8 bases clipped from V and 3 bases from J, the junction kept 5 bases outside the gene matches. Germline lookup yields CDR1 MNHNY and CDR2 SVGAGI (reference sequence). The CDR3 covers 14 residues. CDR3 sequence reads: CASFGTGGHYGYTF. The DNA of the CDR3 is TGTGCCAGCTTCGGGACAGGGGGGCACTATGGCTACACCTTC.

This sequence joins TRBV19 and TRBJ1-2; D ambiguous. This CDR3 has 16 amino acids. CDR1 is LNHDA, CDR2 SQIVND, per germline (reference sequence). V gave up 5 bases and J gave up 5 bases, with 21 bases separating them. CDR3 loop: CASSPRAYLRLYGYTF. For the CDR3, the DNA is TGTGCCAGTAGTCCGCGGGCCTACCTCCGATTATATGGCTACACCTTC.

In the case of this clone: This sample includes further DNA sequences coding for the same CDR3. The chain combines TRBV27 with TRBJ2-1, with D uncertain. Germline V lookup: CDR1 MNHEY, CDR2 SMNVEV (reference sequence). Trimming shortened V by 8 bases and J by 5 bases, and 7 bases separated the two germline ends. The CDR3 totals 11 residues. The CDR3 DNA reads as TGTGCCAGCGGGCCTCACAATGAGCAGTTCTTC. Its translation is CASGPHNEQFF.

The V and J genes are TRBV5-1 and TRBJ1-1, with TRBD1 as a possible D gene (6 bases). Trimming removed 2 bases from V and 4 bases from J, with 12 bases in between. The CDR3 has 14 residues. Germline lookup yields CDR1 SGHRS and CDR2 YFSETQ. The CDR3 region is CASSFTWGRTEAFF. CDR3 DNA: TGCGCCAGCAGCTTTACCTGGGGGCGCACTGAAGCTTTCTTT.

The CDR3 region has the DNA TGTGCCAGCAGTGAACCAGGGGGCGCCTACAATGAGCAGTTCTTC. Its protein is CASSEPGGAYNEQFF. The chain combines TRBV6-1 with TRBJ2-1; 8 bases fit TRBD1. V trimming: 2 bases; J trimming: 2 bases; junction bases outside the gene matches: 2. The CDR3 consists of 15 residues. Germline V gene data show CDR1 as MNHNS and CDR2 as SASEGT.

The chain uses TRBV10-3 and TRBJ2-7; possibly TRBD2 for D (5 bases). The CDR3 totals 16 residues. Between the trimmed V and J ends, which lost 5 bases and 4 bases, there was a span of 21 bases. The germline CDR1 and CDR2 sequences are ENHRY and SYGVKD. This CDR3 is CAISPAPGSGEYEQYF. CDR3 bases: TGTGCCATCAGTCCCGCTCCGGGGAGTGGGGAATACGAGCAGTACTTC.

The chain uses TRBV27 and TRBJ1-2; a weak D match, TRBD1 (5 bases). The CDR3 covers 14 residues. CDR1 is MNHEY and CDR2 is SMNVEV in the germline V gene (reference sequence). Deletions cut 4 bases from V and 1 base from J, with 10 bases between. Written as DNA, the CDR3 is TGTGCCAGCAGTTATCAGGGTGGTAACTATGGCTACACCTTC. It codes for CASSYQGGNYGYTF.

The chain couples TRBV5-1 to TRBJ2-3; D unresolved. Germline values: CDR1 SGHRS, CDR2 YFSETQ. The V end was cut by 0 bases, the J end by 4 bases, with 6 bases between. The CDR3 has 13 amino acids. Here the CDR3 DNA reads TGCGCCAGCAGCTTGGAGCAGGCAGATACGCAGTATTTT. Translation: CASSLEQADTQYF. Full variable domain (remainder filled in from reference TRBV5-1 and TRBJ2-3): KAGVTQTPRYLIKTRGQQVTLSCSPISGHRSVSWYQQTPGQGLQFLFEYFSETQRNKGNFPGRFSGRQFSNSRSEMNVSTLELGDSALYLCASSLEQADTQYFGPGTRLTVL.

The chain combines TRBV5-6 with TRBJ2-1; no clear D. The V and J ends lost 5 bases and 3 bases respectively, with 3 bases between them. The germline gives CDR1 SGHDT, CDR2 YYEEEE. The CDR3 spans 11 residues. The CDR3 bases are TGTGCCAGCAGTTACTACAATGAGCAGTTCTTC. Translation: CASSYYNEQFF.

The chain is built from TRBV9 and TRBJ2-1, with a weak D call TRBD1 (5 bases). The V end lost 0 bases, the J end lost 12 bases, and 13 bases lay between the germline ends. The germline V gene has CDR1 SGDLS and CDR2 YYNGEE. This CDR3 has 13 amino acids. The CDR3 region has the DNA TGTGCCAGCAGCGTAGGGACATCACTGGGGCAGTTCTTC. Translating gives CASSVGTSLGQFF.

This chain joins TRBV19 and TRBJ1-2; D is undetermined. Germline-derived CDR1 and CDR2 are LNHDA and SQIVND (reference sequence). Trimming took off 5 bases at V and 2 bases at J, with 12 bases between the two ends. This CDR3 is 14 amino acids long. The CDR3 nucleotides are TGTGCCAGTAGTTTCCGACACAGAAACTATGGCTACACCTTC. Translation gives CASSFRHRNYGYTF.